This TCR beta chain was sequenced for a study of T cell responses to AZD1222 COVID-19 vaccine. This table comes from immunoSEQ multiplex PCR, and its TCRdb copy is limited to in-frame clones, with some not included. The sample lists roughly 150,000 clones, about 83% occurring once. There are 15 residues in the CDR3. The germline V gene has CDR1 LNHDA and CDR2 SQIVND (reference sequence). V was pared by 8 bases and J by 0 bases, with 3 bases of the junction left unmatched. The receptor comes from an adult who received the AZD1222 COVID-19 vaccine. The V gene is TRBV19, the J gene TRBJ2-6, with TRBD2 identical over 8 bases. This sample comprised peripheral blood, obtained 28 days after the second AZD1222 dose. The CDR3: CASSGTSSGANVLTF. The CDR3, as DNA: TGTGCCAGTTCAGGGACTAGCTCTGGGGCCAACGTCCTGACTTTC. The full variable domain, with the rest looked up from reference TRBV19 and TRBJ2-6, is DGGITQSPKYLFRKEGQNVTLSCEQNLNHDAMYWYRQDPGQGLRLIYYSQIVNDFQKGDIAEGYSVSREKKESFPLTVTSAQKNPTAFYLCASSGTSSGANVLTFGAGSRLTVL.